These T cell receptor beta chains were read from a single sample in a study of vaccination effects on CD4 cells after COVID-19. Sequencing was performed with immunoSEQ multiplex PCR; in TCRdb, only in-frame clones are kept and a portion is missing. The sample has 40,000 to 50,000 clones; about four fifths are singletons. These receptors have no identified antigens. Sequenced here: CD4+ T cells from PBMCs cultured with HCoV-OC43 spike peptides, sampled after COVID-19 vaccination. The origin of the receptors is a human donor who received a COVID-19 vaccine. Both conserved end residues are part of each CDR3. D genes are given only for firm matches. For some rows the clone size is stated as once, few or many, or as a class when expanded; others skip it.

length,D,V,size,J,CDR3,DNA
14,TRBD1,TRBV25-1,NA,TRBJ1-2,CASSAGQGNYGYTF,TGTGCCAGCAGTGCTGGACAGGGAAACTATGGCTACACCTTC
16,NA,TRBV15,few,TRBJ2-1,CATSRDLGYGYNEQFF,TGTGCCACCAGCAGAGATCTGGGGTATGGGTACAATGAGCAGTTCTTC
16,NA,TRBV30,NA,TRBJ2-1,CAWSVRGSGLSGEQFF,TGTGCCTGGAGTGTGCGTGGGAGCGGGTTGTCGGGGGAGCAGTTCTTC
13,NA,TRBV11-2,NA,TRBJ1-1,CASSSWGNTEAFF,TGTGCCAGCAGCTCGTGGGGGAACACTGAAGCTTTCTTT
13,NA,TRBV12-3/TRBV12-4,NA,TRBJ2-7,CASSFGLEFEQYF,TGTGCCAGCAGTTTCGGGCTAGAGTTCGAGCAGTACTTC
15,NA,TRBV4-1,NA,TRBJ1-6,CASSPSEGDNSPLHF,TGCGCCAGCAGCCCCTCAGAGGGGGATAATTCACCCCTCCACTTT
15,TRBD1,TRBV5-1,NA,TRBJ1-2,CASSYGDSGNYGYTF,TGCGCCAGCAGCTACGGGGACAGCGGTAACTATGGCTACACCTTC
15,NA,TRBV27,NA,TRBJ1-2,CASSFGRQRTSGYTF,TGTGCCAGCAGTTTTGGTCGGCAGAGAACGAGCGGCTACACCTTC
13,NA,TRBV19,NA,TRBJ1-5,CASSPTGPQPQHF,TGTGCCAGTAGTCCGACAGGTCCCCAGCCCCAGCATTTT
16,NA,TRBV4-1,NA,TRBJ1-4,CASSQVLQGYSEKLFF,TGCGCCAGCAGCCAAGTCCTACAGGGTTACTCTGAAAAACTGTTTTTT
12,NA,TRBV7-2,NA,TRBJ1-6,CASSPYDRPLHF,TGTGCCAGCAGCCCTTATGACAGGCCCCTCCACTTT
11,NA,TRBV12-3/TRBV12-4,NA,TRBJ1-1,CASSNRLRAFF,TGTGCCAGCAGCAACCGACTCCGAGCTTTCTTT